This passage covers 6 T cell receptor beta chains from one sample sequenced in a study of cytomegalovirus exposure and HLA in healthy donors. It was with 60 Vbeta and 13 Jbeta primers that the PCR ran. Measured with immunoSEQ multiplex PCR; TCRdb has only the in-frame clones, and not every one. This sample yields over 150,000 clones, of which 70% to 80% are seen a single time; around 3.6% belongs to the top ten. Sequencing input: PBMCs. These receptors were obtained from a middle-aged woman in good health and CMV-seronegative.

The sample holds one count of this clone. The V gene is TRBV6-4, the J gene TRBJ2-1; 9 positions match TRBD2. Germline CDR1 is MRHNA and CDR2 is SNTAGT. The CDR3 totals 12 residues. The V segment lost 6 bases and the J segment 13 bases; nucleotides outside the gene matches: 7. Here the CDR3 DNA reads TGTGCCAGCAGGGATGGGACTAGCCCCCAGTTCTTC. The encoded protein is CASRDGTSPQFF.

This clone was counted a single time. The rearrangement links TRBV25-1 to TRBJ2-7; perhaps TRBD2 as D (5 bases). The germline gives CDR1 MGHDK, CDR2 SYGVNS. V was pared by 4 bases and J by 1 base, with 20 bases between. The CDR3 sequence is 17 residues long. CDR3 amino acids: CASSGPGRGWVSYEQYF. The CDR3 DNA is TGTGCCAGCAGTGGCCCCGGACGGGGTTGGGTTTCCTACGAGCAGTACTTC.

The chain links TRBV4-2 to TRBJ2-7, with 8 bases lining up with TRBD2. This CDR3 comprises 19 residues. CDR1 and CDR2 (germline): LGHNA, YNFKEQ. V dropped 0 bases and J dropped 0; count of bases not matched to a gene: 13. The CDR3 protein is CASSQDRGWAGGLSYEQYF. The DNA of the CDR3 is TGTGCCAGCAGCCAAGATCGGGGGTGGGCGGGAGGCCTCTCCTACGAGCAGTACTTC.

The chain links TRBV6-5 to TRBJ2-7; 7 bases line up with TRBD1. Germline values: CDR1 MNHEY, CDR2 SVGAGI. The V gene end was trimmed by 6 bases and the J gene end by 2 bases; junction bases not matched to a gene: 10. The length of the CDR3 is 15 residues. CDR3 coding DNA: TGTGCCAGCAGCCTAAAACCGGGACAGCCCTACGAGCAGTACTTC. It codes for CASSLKPGQPYEQYF.

CDR3 DNA: TGTGCCATCAGTGGACCGACAGGGGGCTCCTACGAGCAGTACTTC. Translating it yields CAISGPTGGSYEQYF. The chain has TRBV10-3 and TRBJ2-7; TRBD1 aligns across 9 bases. CDR3 length equals 15 residues. Germline trimming cut 4 bases from V and 0 bases from J; bases unmatched to any gene: 4. Looked up from germline, CDR1 is ENHRY and CDR2 is SYGVKD.

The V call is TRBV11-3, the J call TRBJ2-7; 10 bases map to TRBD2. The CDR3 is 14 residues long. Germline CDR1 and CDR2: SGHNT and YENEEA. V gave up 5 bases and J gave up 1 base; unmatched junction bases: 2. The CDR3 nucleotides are TGTGCCAGCAGCCCTAGCGGGGGATCCTACGAGCAGTACTTC. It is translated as CASSPSGGSYEQYF.